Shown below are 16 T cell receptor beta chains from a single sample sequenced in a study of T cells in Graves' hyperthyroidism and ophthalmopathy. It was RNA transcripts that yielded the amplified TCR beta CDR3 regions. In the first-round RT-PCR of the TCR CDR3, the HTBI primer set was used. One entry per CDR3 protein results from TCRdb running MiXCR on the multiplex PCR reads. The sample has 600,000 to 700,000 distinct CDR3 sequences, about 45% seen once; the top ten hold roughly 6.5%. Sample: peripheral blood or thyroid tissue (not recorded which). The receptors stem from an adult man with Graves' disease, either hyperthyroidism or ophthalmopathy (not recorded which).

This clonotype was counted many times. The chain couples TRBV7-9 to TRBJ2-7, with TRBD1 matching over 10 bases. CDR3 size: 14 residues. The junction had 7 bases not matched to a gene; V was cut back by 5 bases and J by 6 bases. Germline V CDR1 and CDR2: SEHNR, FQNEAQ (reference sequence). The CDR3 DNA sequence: TGTGCCAGCAGCGGGGGAGGACAGGGGGGCGAGCAGTACTTC. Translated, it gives CASSGGGQGGEQYF. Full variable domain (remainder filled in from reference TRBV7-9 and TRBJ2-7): DTGVSQNPRHKITKRGQNVTFRCDPISEHNRLYWYRQTLGQGPEFLTYFQNEAQLEKSRLLSDRFSAERPKGSFSTLEIQRTEQGDSAMYLCASSGGGQGGEQYFGPGTRLTVT.

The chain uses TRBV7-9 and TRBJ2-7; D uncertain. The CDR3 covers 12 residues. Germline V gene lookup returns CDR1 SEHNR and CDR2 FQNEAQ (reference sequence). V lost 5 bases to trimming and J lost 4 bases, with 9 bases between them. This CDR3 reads CASSHSGYEQYF. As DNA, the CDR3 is TGTGCCAGCAGCCACTCTGGGTACGAGCAGTACTTC.

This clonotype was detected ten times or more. The CDR3 coding sequence is TGTGCCAGCAGTTCCAGGATTAGCTATGGCTACACCTTC. Encoded protein: CASSSRISYGYTF. J is TRBJ1-2 and V is TRBV6-5; no clear D. The CDR3 contains 13 residues. The germline V and J ends were trimmed by 4 bases and 4 bases, with 10 bases remaining between them. Germline V lookup: CDR1 MNHEY, CDR2 SVGAGI.

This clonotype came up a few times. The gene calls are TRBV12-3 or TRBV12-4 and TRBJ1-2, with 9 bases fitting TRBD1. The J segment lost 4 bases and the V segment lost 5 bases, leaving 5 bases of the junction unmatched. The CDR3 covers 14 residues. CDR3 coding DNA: TGTGCCAGCAGTAACACAGGGGGCAGCTATGGCTACACCTTC. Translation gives CASSNTGGSYGYTF.

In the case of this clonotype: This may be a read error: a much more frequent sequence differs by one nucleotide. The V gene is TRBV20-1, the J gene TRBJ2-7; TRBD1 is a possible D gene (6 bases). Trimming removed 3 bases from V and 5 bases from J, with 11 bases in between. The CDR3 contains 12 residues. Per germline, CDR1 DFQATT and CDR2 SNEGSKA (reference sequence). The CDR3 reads CSASEAGDEQYF. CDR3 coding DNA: TGCAGTGCTAGTGAGGCAGGGGACGAGCAGTACTTC.

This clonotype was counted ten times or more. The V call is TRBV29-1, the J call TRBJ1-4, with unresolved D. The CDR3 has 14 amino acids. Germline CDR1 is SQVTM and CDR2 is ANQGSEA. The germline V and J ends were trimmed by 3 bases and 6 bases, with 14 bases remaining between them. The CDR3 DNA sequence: TGCAGCGTTGAGTCCCGGGGTTCTCATGAAAAACTGTTTTTT. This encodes CSVESRGSHEKLFF.

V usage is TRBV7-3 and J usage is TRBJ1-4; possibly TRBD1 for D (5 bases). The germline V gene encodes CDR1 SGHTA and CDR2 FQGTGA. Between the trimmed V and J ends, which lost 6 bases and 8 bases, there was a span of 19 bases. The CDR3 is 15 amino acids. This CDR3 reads CASRPYQGSYEKLFF. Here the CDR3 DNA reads TGTGCCAGCAGACCTTACCAGGGTTCGTACGAAAAACTGTTTTTT. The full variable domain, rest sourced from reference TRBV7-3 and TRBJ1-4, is GAGVSQTPSNKVTEKGKYVELRCDPISGHTALYWYRQSLGQGPEFLIYFQGTGAADDSGLPNDRFFAVRPEGSVSTLKIQRTERGDSAVYLCASRPYQGSYEKLFFGSGTQLSVL.

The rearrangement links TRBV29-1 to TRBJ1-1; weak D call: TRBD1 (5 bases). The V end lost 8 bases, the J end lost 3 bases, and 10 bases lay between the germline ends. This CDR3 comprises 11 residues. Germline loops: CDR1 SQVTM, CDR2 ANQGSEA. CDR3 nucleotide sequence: TGCAGCTTGGCAGGGCACACTGAAGCTTTCTTT. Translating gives CSLAGHTEAFF.

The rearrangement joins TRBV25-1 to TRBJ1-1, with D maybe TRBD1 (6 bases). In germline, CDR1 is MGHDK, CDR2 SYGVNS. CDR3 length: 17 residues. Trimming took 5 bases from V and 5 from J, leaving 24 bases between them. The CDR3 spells CASSLPGHPTGWTEAFF. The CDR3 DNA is TGTGCCAGCAGTTTACCGGGACACCCAACCGGGTGGACTGAAGCTTTCTTT.

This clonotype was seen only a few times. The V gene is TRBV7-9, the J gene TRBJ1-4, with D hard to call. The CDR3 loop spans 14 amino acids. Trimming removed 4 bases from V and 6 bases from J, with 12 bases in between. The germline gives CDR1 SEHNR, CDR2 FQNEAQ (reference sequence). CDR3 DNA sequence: TGTGCCAGCAGCTCCCCGGCGCGGGATGAAAAACTGTTTTTT. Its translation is CASSSPARDEKLFF.

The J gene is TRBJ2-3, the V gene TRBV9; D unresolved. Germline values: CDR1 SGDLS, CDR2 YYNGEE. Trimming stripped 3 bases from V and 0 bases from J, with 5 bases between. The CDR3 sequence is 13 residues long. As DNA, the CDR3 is TGTGCCAGCAGCGCAACTAGCACAGATACGCAGTATTTT. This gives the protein CASSATSTDTQYF. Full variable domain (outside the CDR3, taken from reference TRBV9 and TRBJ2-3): DSGVTQTPKHLITATGQRVTLRCSPRSGDLSVYWYQQSLDQGLQFLIQYYNGEERAKGNILERFSAQQFPDLHSELNLSSLELGDSALYFCASSATSTDTQYFGPGTRLTVL.

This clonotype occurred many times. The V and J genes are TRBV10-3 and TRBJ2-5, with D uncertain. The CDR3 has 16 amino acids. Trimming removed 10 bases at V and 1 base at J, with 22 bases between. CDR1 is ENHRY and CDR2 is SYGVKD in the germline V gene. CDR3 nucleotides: TGTGCCACACGGAACGACCTCGGGCCCGGCCAAGAGACCCAGTACTTC. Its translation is CATRNDLGPGQETQYF.

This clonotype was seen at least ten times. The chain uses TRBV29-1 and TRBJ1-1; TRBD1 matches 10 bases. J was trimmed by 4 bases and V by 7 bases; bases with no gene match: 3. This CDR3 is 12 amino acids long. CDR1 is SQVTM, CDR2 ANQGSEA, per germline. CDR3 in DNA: TGCAGCGAGCGGACAGGGGGCACTGAAGCTTTCTTT. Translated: CSERTGGTEAFF.

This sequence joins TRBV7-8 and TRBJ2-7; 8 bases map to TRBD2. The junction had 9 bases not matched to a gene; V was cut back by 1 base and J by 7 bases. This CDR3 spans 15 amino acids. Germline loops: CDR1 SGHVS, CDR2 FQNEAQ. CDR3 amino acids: CASSLVAGGAGEQYF. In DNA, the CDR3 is TGTGCCAGCAGCTTAGTCGCGGGGGGCGCCGGGGAGCAGTACTTC.

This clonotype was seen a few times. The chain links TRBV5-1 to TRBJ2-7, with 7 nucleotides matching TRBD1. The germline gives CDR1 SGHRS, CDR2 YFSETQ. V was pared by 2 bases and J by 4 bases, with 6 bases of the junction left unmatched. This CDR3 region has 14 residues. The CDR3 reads CASSLEGAQYEQYF. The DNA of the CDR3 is TGCGCCAGCAGCTTAGAGGGGGCGCAATACGAGCAGTACTTC.

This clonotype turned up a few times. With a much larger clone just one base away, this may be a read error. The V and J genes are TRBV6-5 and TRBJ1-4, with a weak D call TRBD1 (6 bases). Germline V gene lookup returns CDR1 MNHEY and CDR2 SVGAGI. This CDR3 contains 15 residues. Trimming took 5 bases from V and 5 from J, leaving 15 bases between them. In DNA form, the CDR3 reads TGTGCCAGCAGTGACCATCGACAGGAGAATGAAAAACTGTTTTTT. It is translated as CASSDHRQENEKLFF.